The rows below give T cell receptor beta chains drawn from one sample of a study of Ad26.COV2.S vaccination and SARS-CoV-2 variants. Produced via immunoSEQ multiplex PCR; TCRdb's table is partial and in-frame only. This table holds some 320,000 clones, approximately 86% found once. This specimen was peripheral blood, taken in a trial of Ad26.COV2.S vaccine versus placebo. Receptors were obtained from a person between 18 and 65 years old who received the Ad26.COV2.S COVID-19 vaccine or a placebo. The CDR3 runs from the conserved cysteine through the conserved F or W. The order of the fields is V gene, J gene, CDR3 length, CDR3 protein.

TRBV5-1	TRBJ2-2	15	CASSTRTGTTGELFF
TRBV30	TRBJ2-7	11	CAWRQGYEQYF
TRBV11-3	TRBJ2-7	13	CASSPPSSYEQYF
TRBV6-2/TRBV6-3	TRBJ2-2	14	CASSMRDLPGELFF
TRBV9	TRBJ2-1	16	CASSPQGPRTYNEQFF
TRBV7-6	TRBJ1-1	13	CASSLGMNTEAFF
TRBV4-1	TRBJ2-3	15	CASSLAGVGTDTQYF
TRBV21-1	TRBJ1-5	20	CASSLSIPLARGYSNQPQHF
TRBV28	TRBJ2-5	15	CASSHRTGGRETQYF
TRBV27	TRBJ2-3	16	CASRPSGQGGGDTQYF
TRBV3-1/TRBV3-2	TRBJ1-2	16	CASNDRDRGNNYGYTF
TRBV5-4	TRBJ1-2	14	CASSFGRSNYGYTF
TRBV19	TRBJ1-5	15	CASSSTDRGRQPQHF
TRBV19	TRBJ2-5	14	CASSIGGNQETQYF
TRBV18	TRBJ2-3	14	CASSPGLAPDTQYF
TRBV6-5	TRBJ1-1	14	CASSRQGIITEAFF
TRBV20-1	TRBJ2-7	13	CSASASGFYEQYF
TRBV10-3	TRBJ1-3	16	CAISYAGTGRGNTIYF
TRBV7-2	TRBJ2-2	15	CASSLVSLNTGELFF
TRBV30	TRBJ1-2	15	CAWSVHRAGYYGYTF
TRBV6-5	TRBJ1-1	15	CASSYNREGNTEAFF
TRBV5-1	TRBJ1-5	15	CATDPRVRSNQPQHF
TRBV2	TRBJ1-1	13	CASSTGQHTEAFF
TRBV12-3/TRBV12-4	TRBJ1-2	13	CASRLAGNYGYTF
TRBV15	TRBJ1-2	13	CATSREGNYGYTF
TRBV19	TRBJ1-2	15	CASSIDSQFNYGYTF
TRBV6-5	TRBJ1-1	13	CASMWGMNTEAFF
TRBV5-1	TRBJ1-4	13	CASTGGIGEKLFF
TRBV18	TRBJ1-5	16	CASSRGQADSNQPQHF
TRBV12-3/TRBV12-4	TRBJ1-5	13	CASLGGPGQPQHF
TRBV6-5	TRBJ1-1	14	CASSLGTANTEAFF
TRBV18	TRBJ1-5	15	CASSPPGQGNQPQHF
TRBV3-1/TRBV3-2	TRBJ1-2	14	CASSQGETGVGYTF
TRBV6-5	TRBJ1-2	14	CASTADRGLYGYTF
TRBV5-5	TRBJ1-3	15	CASSLEGGSGNTIYF
TRBV6-2/TRBV6-3	TRBJ1-1	12	CASSYDRAEAFF
TRBV7-9	TRBJ1-1	16	CASSPLGQGRNTEAFF
TRBV12-3/TRBV12-4	TRBJ1-1	12	CASSSRGLGAFF
TRBV30	TRBJ1-2	15	CAWSVRAGGQDGYTF
TRBV7-9	TRBJ2-4	17	CASSLAAVSLAKNIQYF
TRBV19	TRBJ1-5	12	CATSERTGPWHF
TRBV6-2/TRBV6-3	TRBJ2-4	15	CASSYSAVAKNIQYF
TRBV5-1	TRBJ1-2	15	CASSLEDRGSGGYTF
TRBV24-1	TRBJ2-7	16	CATSDGGRGPPYEQYF
TRBV7-2	TRBJ1-6	14	CASRQQGNNSPLHF